This TCR beta chain originates from a study of blood T cells in healthy people across ages. It was with a sample-barcoded 5' primer and a J-beta primer mix that a second PCR of roughly 6 to 12 cycles was run. TCRdb independently ran MiXCR on the 5' RACE reads; one entry per CDR3 protein. This table has some 780,000 distinct CDR3 sequences, just over 55% appearing once. This clonotype was counted once. This CDR3 spans 17 amino acids. V lost 0 bases, J lost 4 bases, and 16 bases lay in between. Germline CDR1 and CDR2: LGHDT and YNNKEL (reference sequence). This clonotype originated in a man in his forties in good health. Sequencing input: blood. The genes are TRBV3-1 and TRBJ2-1; D is unresolved. The CDR3 region is CASSQETPGASYNEQFF. The CDR3 nucleotides are TGTGCCAGCAGCCAAGAAACCCCCGGTGCGTCTTACAATGAGCAGTTCTTC.